Sequencing of this T cell receptor beta chain was carried out in a study of shared clonotypes between healthy human individuals. Findings and caveats of the study: Rarefaction curves obtained for sorted subsets showed sequencing incomplete despite large depth.

Worth noting for this clone: Its cognate antigen is unknown.

Sequencing was performed with immunoSEQ multiplex PCR; in TCRdb, only in-frame clones are kept and a portion is missing. The sample yields 2 million to 3 million clones, 80% to 95% seen once. Donors were healthy HIV-negative adults without recently reported acute infections or vaccinations. CDR1 is LNHNV, CDR2 YYDKDF, per germline (reference sequence). J was trimmed by 8 bases and V by 4 bases; bases with no gene match: 4. The CDR3 is made up of 13 amino acids. This TCR was recovered from a man aged 18-30 years in good health. Some clones in this sample may be carry-over from other donors' samples. Input material: naive CD4+ T cells from PBMCs. The subset was: CD45RA+ positively selected. J is TRBJ1-4 and V is TRBV15; TRBD1 matches 7 bases. The CDR3 DNA sequence: TGTGCCACCAGCACGACAGGGACCGAAAAACTGTTTTTT. This sequence encodes CATSTTGTEKLFF.